This T cell receptor beta chain was found in a study of T cell repertoires in cytomegalovirus infection. Study-wide background: Public TCR beta signatures were indicative of both CMV infection and a matching HLA type.

The study's findings and limits: CMV-specific TCR beta clonotypes restricted by HLA-C dominated the ex vivo response. The cumulative frequency of public TCR beta families distinguished individuals who carried CMV together with the relevant HLA.

In regard to this clonotype: Its target is unknown.

Germline CDR1 is MNHEY and CDR2 is SVGEGT. CDR3 size: 15 residues. Trimming cost V 6 bases and J 4 bases; bases outside gene matches: 8. TCRdb independently ran MiXCR on the reads; one entry per CDR3 protein. The data show 160,000 or so distinct CDR3 sequences, with about 22% seen just once and roughly 25% held by the top ten. The sequenced sample was CD8+ T cells from cultured PBMCs, obtained from culture after CMV antigen stimulation. The TCR was taken from a human donor in good health (CMV status not recorded). Some clones in this sample may be carry-over from other donors' samples. V usage is TRBV6-2 or TRBV6-3 and J usage is TRBJ1-5; 8 bases map to TRBD1. The CDR3 bases are TGTGCCAGCAGCTACGACAGGGGTCGGAATCAGCCCCAGCATTTT. Translation gives CASSYDRGRNQPQHF.